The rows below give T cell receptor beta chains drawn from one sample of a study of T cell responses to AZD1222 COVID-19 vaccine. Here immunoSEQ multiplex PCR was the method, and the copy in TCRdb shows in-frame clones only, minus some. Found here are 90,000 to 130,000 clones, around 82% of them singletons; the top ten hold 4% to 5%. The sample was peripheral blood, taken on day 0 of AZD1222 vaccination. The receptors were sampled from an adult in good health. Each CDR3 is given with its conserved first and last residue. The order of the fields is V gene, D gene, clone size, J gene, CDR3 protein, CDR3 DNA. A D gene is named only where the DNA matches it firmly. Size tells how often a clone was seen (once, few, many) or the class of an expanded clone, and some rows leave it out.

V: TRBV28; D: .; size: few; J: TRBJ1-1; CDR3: CASSLILVSLNTEAFF; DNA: TGTGCCAGCAGTTTAATTTTAGTCAGCTTGAACACTGAAGCTTTCTTT
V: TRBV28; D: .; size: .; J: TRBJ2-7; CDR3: CASSLRGEQYF; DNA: TGTGCCAGCAGCCTTAGAGGGGAGCAGTACTTC
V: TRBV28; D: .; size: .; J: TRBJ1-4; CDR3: CASANGRLNEKLFF; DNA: TGTGCCAGCGCCAACGGACGGCTTAATGAAAAACTGTTTTTT
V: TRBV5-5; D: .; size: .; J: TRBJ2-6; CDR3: CASSLPRTGSGANVLTF; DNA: TGTGCCAGCAGCTTGCCCCGTACGGGCTCTGGGGCCAACGTCCTGACTTTC
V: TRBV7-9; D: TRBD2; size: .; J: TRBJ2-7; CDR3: CASSSRAGTTSYEQYF; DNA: TGTGCCAGCAGCTCTAGGGCCGGGACTACCTCCTACGAGCAGTACTTC
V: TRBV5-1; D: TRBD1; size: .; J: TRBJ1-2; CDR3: CASSLLSDRDYGYTF; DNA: TGCGCCAGCAGCTTACTCTCGGACAGGGACTATGGCTACACCTTC
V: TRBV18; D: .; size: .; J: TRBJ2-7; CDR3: CASSPWGASYEQYF; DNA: TGTGCCAGCTCACCATGGGGGGCGTCCTACGAGCAGTACTTC
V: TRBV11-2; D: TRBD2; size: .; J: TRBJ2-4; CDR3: CASSLEGGRSKNIQYF; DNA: TGTGCCAGCAGCTTAGAAGGCGGGAGATCCAAAAACATTCAGTACTTC
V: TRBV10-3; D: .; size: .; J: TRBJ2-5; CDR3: CAISESEGPQETQYF; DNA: TGTGCCATCAGTGAGTCGGAAGGGCCCCAAGAGACCCAGTACTTC
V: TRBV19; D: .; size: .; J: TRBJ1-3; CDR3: CATQTDSGNTIYF; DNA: TGTGCCACCCAGACAGACTCTGGAAACACCATATATTTT
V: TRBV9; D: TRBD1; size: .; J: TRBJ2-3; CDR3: CASSAGQGSTDTQYF; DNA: TGTGCCAGCAGCGCCGGACAGGGGAGCACAGATACGCAGTATTTT
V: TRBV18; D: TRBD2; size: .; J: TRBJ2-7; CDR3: CASSRLAGSYEQYF; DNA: TGTGCCAGCTCCAGACTAGCGGGGTCCTACGAGCAGTACTTC
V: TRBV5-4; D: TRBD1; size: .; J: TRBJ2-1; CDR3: CASSRWDRGREQFF; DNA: TGTGCCAGCAGCAGATGGGACAGGGGAAGGGAGCAGTTCTTC
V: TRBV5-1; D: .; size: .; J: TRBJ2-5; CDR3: CASTPGDVETQYF; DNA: TGCGCCAGCACCCCAGGGGATGTGGAGACCCAGTACTTC
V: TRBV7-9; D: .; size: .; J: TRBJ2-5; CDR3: CASSLGGVQETQYF; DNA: TGTGCCAGCAGCTTAGGGGGGGTCCAAGAGACCCAGTACTTC
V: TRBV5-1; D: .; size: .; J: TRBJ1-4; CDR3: CASSPSRPTNEKLFF; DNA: TGCGCCAGCAGCCCCTCGCGGCCGACTAATGAAAAACTGTTTTTT
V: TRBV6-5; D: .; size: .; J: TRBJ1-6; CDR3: CASSYRQDYSPLHF; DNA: TGTGCCAGCAGTTACAGACAGGACTATTCACCCCTCCACTTT
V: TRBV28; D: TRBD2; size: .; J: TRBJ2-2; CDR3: CASSLGGAGTGELFF; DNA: TGTGCCAGCAGTTTGGGAGGGGCGGGCACCGGGGAGCTGTTTTTT
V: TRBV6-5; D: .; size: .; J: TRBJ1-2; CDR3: CASRPGRSYGYTF; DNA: TGTGCCAGCAGACCCGGACGTTCCTATGGCTACACCTTC
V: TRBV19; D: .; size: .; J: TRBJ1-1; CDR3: CASNTVGLGNTEAFF; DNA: TGTGCCAGTAACACCGTCGGGCTCGGGAACACTGAAGCTTTCTTT
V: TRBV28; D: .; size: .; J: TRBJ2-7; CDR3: CASSEQGRQNLEQYF; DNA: TGTGCCAGCAGTGAACAGGGACGACAAAATCTCGAGCAGTACTTC
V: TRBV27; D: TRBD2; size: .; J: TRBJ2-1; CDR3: CASSLSGWEGRDNEQFF; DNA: TGTGCCAGCAGTTTAAGTGGTTGGGAGGGCCGGGATAATGAGCAGTTCTTC
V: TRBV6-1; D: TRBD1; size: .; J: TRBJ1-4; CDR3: CASSETGAANEKLFF; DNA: TGTGCCAGCAGTGAAACAGGGGCTGCTAATGAAAAACTGTTTTTT
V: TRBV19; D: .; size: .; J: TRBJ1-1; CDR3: CASSIQGRVSTEAFF; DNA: TGTGCCAGTAGTATCCAGGGGCGGGTGAGCACTGAAGCTTTCTTT
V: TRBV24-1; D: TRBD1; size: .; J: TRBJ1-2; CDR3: CATSDRDSGYTF; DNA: TGTGCCACCAGTGACCGGGACAGCGGCTACACCTTC
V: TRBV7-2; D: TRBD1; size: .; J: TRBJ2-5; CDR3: CASSPRTGSETQYF; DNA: TGTGCCAGCAGCCCCCGGACAGGGTCGGAGACCCAGTACTTC
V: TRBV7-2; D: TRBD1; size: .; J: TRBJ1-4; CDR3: CASSHNRGANEKLFF; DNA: TGTGCCAGCAGTCATAACAGGGGCGCGAATGAAAAACTGTTTTTT
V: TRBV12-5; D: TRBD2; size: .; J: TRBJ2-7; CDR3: CASGPGGTRVNEQYF; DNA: TGTGCTAGTGGTCCTGGCGGGACTAGGGTCAACGAGCAGTACTTC
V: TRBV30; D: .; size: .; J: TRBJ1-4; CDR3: CASSRDTNEKLFF; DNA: TGTGCCAGCTCCCGGGACACTAATGAAAAACTGTTTTTT
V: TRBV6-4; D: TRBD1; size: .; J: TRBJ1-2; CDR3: CASSRTGNYGYTF; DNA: TGTGCCAGCAGTCGGACAGGGAACTATGGCTACACCTTC
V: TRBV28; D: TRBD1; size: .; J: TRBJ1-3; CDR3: CASSSGTASGNTIYF; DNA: TGTGCCAGCAGTTCCGGGACAGCCTCTGGAAACACCATATATTTT
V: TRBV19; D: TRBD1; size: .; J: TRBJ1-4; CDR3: CASSIKTGLDEKLFF; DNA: TGTGCCAGTAGTATCAAGACAGGGTTAGACGAAAAACTGTTTTTT
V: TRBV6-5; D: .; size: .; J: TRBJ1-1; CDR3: CASSYSGTPTIMGAFF; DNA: TGTGCCAGCAGTTACTCGGGGACTCCGACGATAATGGGGGCTTTCTTT
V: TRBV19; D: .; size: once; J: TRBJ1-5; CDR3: CASSITDYSNQPQHF; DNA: TGTGCCAGTAGTATAACGGATTATAGCAATCAGCCCCAGCATTTT
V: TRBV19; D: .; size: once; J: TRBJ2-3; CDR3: CASKTAVSTDTQYF; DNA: TGTGCCAGCAAAACGGCGGTTAGCACAGATACGCAGTATTTT
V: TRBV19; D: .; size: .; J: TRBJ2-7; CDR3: CASSIGGILGEQYF; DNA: TGTGCCAGTAGTATAGGAGGTATATTAGGCGAGCAGTACTTC
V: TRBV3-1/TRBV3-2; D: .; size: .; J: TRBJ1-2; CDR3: CASRMGRVGGYTF; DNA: TGTGCCAGCCGCATGGGAAGGGTCGGGGGCTACACCTTC
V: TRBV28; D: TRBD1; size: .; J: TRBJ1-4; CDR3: CASSLVVRGGRKLFF; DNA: TGTGCCAGCAGTTTAGTTGTCAGGGGGGGTAGGAAACTGTTTTTT
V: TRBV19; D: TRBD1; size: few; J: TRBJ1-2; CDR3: CASSFGDRPFYGYTF; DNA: TGTGCCAGTAGTTTTGGGGACAGACCCTTCTATGGCTACACCTTC
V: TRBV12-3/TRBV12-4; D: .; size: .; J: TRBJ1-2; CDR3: CASSLVQGHGYTF; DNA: TGTGCCAGCAGTTTGGTACAGGGACATGGCTACACCTTC
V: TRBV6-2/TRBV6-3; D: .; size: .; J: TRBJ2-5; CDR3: CASSDVQQETQYF; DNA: TGTGCCAGCAGTGACGTACAACAAGAGACCCAGTACTTC
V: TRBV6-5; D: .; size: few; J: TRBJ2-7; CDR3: CASSYSTRAPLWYF; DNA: TGTGCCAGCAGTTACTCCACCAGGGCGCCTTTATGGTACTTC
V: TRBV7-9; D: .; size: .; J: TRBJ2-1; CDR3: CASSLTADLHNEQFF; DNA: TGTGCCAGCAGCTTAACAGCGGACCTACACAATGAGCAGTTCTTC
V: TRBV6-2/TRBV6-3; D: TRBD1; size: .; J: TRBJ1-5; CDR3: CASSADRNNQPQHF; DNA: TGTGCCAGCAGCGCGGACAGGAACAATCAGCCCCAGCATTTT
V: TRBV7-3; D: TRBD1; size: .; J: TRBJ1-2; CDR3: CASSPTGGSYGYTF; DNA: TGTGCCAGCAGTCCGACAGGGGGAAGCTATGGCTACACCTTC
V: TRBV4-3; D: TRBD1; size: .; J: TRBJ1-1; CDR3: CASSQATGGKRGAFF; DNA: TGCGCCAGCAGCCAAGCTACAGGGGGCAAGCGGGGGGCTTTCTTT
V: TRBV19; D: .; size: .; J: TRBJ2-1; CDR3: CASSIMGFSYNEQFF; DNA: TGTGCCAGTAGTATTATGGGGTTCTCCTACAATGAGCAGTTCTTC
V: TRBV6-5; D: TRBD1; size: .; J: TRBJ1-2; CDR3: CASRILRGNYGYTF; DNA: TGTGCCAGCAGGATCCTCAGGGGGAACTATGGCTACACCTTC
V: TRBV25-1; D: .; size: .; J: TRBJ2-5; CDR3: CASSEYKGWGETQYF; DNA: TGTGCCAGCAGTGAATATAAAGGGTGGGGAGAGACCCAGTACTTC
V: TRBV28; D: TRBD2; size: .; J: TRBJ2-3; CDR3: CASSDSSGGLDTQYF; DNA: TGTGCCAGCAGTGACTCTAGCGGGGGCCTCGATACGCAGTATTTT
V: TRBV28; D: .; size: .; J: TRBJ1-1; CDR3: CASLGGMNTEAFF; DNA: TGTGCCAGCCTAGGGGGGATGAACACTGAAGCTTTCTTT
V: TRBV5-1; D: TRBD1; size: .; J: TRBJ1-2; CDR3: CASSSGQAPADGYTF; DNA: TGCGCCAGCAGCTCCGGACAGGCACCGGCCGATGGCTACACCTTC
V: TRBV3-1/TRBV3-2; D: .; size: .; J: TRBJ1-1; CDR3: CASSPPGANTEAFF; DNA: TGTGCCAGCAGCCCCCCGGGGGCTAACACTGAAGCTTTCTTT
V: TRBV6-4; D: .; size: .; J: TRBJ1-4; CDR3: CASSDSGSTNEKLFF; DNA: TGTGCCAGCAGTGACTCGGGGTCAACTAATGAAAAACTGTTTTTT
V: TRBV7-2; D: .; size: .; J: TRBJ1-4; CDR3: CASSTWPGEVEKLFF; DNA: TGTGCCAGCAGCACATGGCCAGGGGAGGTTGAAAAACTGTTTTTT
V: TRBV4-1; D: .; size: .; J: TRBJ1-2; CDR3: CASSQDAGYGYTF; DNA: TGCGCCAGCAGCCAAGATGCAGGCTATGGCTACACCTTC
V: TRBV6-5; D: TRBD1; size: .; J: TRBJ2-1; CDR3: CASSSHRGYEQFF; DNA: TGTGCCAGCAGTTCGCACAGGGGCTATGAGCAGTTCTTC
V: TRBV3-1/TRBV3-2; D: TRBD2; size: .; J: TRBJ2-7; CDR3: CASSQAAAGYYEQYF; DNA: TGTGCCAGCAGCCAAGCTGCAGCGGGGTACTACGAGCAGTACTTC